There are many counts of the clone carrying this TCR beta chain. TCRdb called clones again from the PCR reads with MiXCR. Here the sample spans around 21,000 clones, over 20% being singletons. This sample stems from a study of metastatic and nonmetastatic thyroid tumors. Treatment of any kind had been given to no patient before thyroid surgery. V was trimmed by 1 base and J by 1 base, leaving 11 bases between them. Germline loops: CDR1 SGHRS, CDR2 YFSETQ. The CDR3 contains 15 residues. Sequencing was carried out using tumor tissue. The J gene is TRBJ1-1, the V gene TRBV5-1, with a tentative D call TRBD1 (5 bases). This TCR was recovered from a male donor with papillary thyroid cancer or a benign thyroid nodule (not recorded which). Some clones in this sample may be carry-over from other donors' samples. The CDR3 sequence: CASSLRSTGNTEAFF. In DNA, the CDR3 is TGCGCCAGCAGCTTGAGATCAACAGGGAACACTGAAGCTTTCTTT.